These T cell receptor beta chains were read from a single sample in a study of blood T cell repertoires in COVID-19. Produced via immunoSEQ multiplex PCR; TCRdb's table is partial and in-frame only. This sample has about 200,000 clones; around 90% occur once, and the top ten carry around 0.84%. Sample: peripheral blood. The source of these receptors is a man in his 60s with COVID-19, enrolled during active disease. The CDR3 runs from the conserved cysteine through the conserved F or W. A D gene is named only where the DNA matches it firmly.

v_call: TRBV5-8
d_call: -
j_call: TRBJ2-1
cdr3_aa: CASSLGHRANEQFF
cdr3_nt: TGTGCCAGCAGCTTGGGTCACAGGGCGAATGAGCAGTTCTTC

v_call: TRBV6-5
d_call: TRBD1
j_call: TRBJ1-2
cdr3_aa: CATRGTGGNYGYTF
cdr3_nt: TGTGCCACCAGGGGGACAGGGGGCAACTATGGCTACACCTTC

v_call: TRBV19
d_call: TRBD1
j_call: TRBJ1-5
cdr3_aa: CASSIGQGYQPQHF
cdr3_nt: TGTGCCAGTAGTATTGGACAGGGATATCAGCCCCAGCATTTT

v_call: TRBV21-1
d_call: -
j_call: TRBJ2-6
cdr3_aa: CASSGRDRGGPGANVLTF
cdr3_nt: TGTGCCAGCAGCGGCCGGGACAGGGGTGGTCCTGGGGCCAACGTCCTGACTTTC

v_call: TRBV7-9
d_call: TRBD1
j_call: TRBJ2-1
cdr3_aa: CASRSGTGNNEQFF
cdr3_nt: TGTGCCAGCAGATCCGGGACAGGGAACAATGAGCAGTTCTTC

v_call: TRBV10-2
d_call: TRBD1
j_call: TRBJ2-1
cdr3_aa: CASSEGTGFNEQFF
cdr3_nt: TGCGCCAGCAGTGAAGGGACAGGGTTCAATGAGCAGTTCTTC

v_call: TRBV3-1/TRBV3-2
d_call: -
j_call: TRBJ1-6
cdr3_aa: CASSPHGGASSSPLHF
cdr3_nt: TGTGCCAGCAGCCCCCATGGGGGGGCTTCAAGTTCACCCCTCCACTTT

v_call: TRBV18
d_call: -
j_call: TRBJ1-1
cdr3_aa: CASSPRFATANTEAFF
cdr3_nt: TGTGCCAGCTCACCAAGGTTCGCGACAGCTAACACTGAAGCTTTCTTT

v_call: TRBV6-1
d_call: TRBD2
j_call: TRBJ2-3
cdr3_aa: CASSEERLAGAPTDTQYF
cdr3_nt: TGTGCCAGCAGTGAAGAAAGACTAGCGGGAGCCCCCACAGATACGCAGTATTTT

v_call: TRBV23-1
d_call: -
j_call: TRBJ1-4
cdr3_aa: CASSPPSAGLNEKLFF
cdr3_nt: TGCGCCAGCAGTCCACCCTCAGCAGGCTTAAATGAAAAACTGTTTTTT

v_call: TRBV12-3/TRBV12-4
d_call: TRBD1
j_call: TRBJ1-2
cdr3_aa: CASSRDRAGYTF
cdr3_nt: TGTGCCAGCAGTAGGGACAGGGCTGGCTACACCTTC